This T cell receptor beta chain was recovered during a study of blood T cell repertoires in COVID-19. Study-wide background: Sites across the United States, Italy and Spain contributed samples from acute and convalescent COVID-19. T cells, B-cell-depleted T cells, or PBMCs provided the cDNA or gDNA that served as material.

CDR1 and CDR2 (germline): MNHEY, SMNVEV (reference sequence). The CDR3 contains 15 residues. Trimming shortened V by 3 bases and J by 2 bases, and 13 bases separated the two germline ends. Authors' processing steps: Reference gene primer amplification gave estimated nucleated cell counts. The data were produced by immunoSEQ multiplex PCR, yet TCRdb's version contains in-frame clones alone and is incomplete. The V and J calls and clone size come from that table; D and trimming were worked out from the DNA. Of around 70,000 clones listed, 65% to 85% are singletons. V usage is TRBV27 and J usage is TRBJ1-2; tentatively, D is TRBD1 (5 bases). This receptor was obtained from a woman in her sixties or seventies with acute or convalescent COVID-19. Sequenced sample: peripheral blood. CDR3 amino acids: CASSFLSGPNYGYTF. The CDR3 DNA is TGTGCCAGCAGTTTTTTGTCAGGGCCGAACTATGGCTACACCTTC.